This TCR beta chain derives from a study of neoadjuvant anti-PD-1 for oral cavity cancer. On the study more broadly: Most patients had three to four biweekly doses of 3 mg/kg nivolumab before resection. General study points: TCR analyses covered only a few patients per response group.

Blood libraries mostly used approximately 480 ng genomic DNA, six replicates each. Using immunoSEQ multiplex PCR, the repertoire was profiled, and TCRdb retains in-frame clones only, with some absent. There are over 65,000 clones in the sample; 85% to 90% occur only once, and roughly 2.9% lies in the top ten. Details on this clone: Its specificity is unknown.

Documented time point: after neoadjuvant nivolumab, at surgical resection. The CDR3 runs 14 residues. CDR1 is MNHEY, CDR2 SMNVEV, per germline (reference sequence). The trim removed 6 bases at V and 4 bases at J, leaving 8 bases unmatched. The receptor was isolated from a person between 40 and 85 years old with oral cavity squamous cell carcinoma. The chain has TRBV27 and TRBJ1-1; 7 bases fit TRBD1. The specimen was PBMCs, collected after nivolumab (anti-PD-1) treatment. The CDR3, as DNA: TGTGCCAGCAGCCCACGACAGGGAGGCACTGAAGCTTTCTTT. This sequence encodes CASSPRQGGTEAFF.